This T cell receptor beta chain was recorded in a study of cytomegalovirus exposure and HLA in healthy donors. About the study: The roughly 100 million unique TCR beta sequences, from 150 million to 200 million T cells, were found by an earlier analysis.

With 60 Vbeta and 13 Jbeta primers, the PCR was carried out. Sequencing was performed with immunoSEQ multiplex PCR; in TCRdb, only in-frame clones are kept and a portion is missing. Here the sample spans 170,000 or so clones, 75% to 85% being singletons. Points from the study as a whole: A later analysis revealed that TCR association rates differed between HLA loci, peaking at DRB1 and bottoming out at HLA-C. Follow-up analysis later connected one missense variant in DCLRE1C with trimming of TCR beta V- and J-genes.

About this clone: The antigen remains undetermined.

Germline lookup yields CDR1 SEHNR and CDR2 FQNEAQ (reference sequence). The CDR3 totals 17 residues. V lost 5 bases to trimming and J lost 0 bases; unmatched junction nucleotides: 6. The receptor comes from a woman aged 45-65 years in good health and CMV-seropositive. V is TRBV7-9 and J is TRBJ2-1; 11 bases map to TRBD2. Sequencing used PBMCs. The CDR3 DNA follows: TGTGCCAGCAGCACCGGACTAGCGGGTCTCTCCTACAATGAGCAGTTCTTC. Translated: CASSTGLAGLSYNEQFF.